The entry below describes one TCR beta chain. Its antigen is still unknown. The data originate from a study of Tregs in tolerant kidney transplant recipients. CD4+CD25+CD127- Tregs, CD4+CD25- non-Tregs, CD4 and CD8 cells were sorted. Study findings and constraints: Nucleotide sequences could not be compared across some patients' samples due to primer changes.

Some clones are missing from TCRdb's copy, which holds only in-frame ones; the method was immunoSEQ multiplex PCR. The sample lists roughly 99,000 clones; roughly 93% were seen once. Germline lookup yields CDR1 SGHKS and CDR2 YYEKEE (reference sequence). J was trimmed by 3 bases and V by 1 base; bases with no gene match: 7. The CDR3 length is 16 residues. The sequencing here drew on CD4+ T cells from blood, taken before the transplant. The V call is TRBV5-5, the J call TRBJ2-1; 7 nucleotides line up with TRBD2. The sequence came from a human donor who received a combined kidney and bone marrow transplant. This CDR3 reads CASSLIRGSDYNEQFF. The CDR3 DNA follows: TGTGCCAGCAGCTTGATCCGCGGGAGTGACTACAATGAGCAGTTCTTC.